Below, 4 T cell receptor beta chains from the same sample are listed, as sequenced in a study of OX40 agonist ivuxolimab in advanced cancers. The repertoire was sequenced with immunoSEQ multiplex PCR; TCRdb's copy has only in-frame clones and lacks some. The sample includes some 17,000 clones, approximately 86% of them seen just once. Sequenced here: CD4+ or CD8+ T cells sorted from blood, sampled in a trial of the OX40 agonist ivuxolimab. These receptors were obtained from an adult with an advanced solid tumor such as melanoma, head and neck, liver or kidney cancer.

The CDR3 is CASSSAGTEGSGGYTF. CDR3 DNA sequence: TGTGCCAGCAGTTCGGCCGGGACAGAAGGCTCGGGGGGCTACACCTTC. V gene TRBV28 combines with J gene TRBJ1-2; TRBD1 matches 7 bases. CDR1 and CDR2 from the germline V gene are MDHEN and SYDVKM. CDR3 length: 16 amino acids. V gave up 4 bases and J gave up 8 bases; unmatched junction bases: 16.

The genes are TRBV29-1 and TRBJ1-5, with D hard to call. Trimming cost V 4 bases and J 2 bases, with 15 bases left between them. This CDR3 region has 15 residues. Germline loops: CDR1 SQVTM, CDR2 ANQGSEA. CDR3 region: CSVADGFLGNQPQHF. The CDR3, as DNA: TGCAGCGTTGCGGACGGTTTCTTAGGCAATCAGCCCCAGCATTTT.

J is TRBJ1-6 and V is TRBV5-1; D is uncertain. This CDR3 comprises 13 residues. Germline values: CDR1 SGHRS, CDR2 YFSETQ. V was cut by 0 bases and J by 7 bases, with 5 bases left in between. The CDR3: CASSLDGNSPLHF. The DNA of the CDR3 is TGCGCCAGCAGCTTGGACGGCAATTCACCCCTCCACTTT.

The rearrangement links TRBV6-4 to TRBJ2-7, with D perhaps given as TRBD1 or TRBD2 (5 bases each). Germline-derived CDR1 and CDR2 are MRHNA and SNTAGT. There are 14 residues in the CDR3. V lost 4 bases, J lost 2 bases, and 12 bases lay in between. The CDR3 spells CASSVGDPPYEQYF. The CDR3 DNA reads as TGTGCCAGCAGTGTTGGGGACCCTCCCTACGAGCAGTACTTC.